The present entry profiles one T cell receptor beta chain with its context. The table came from immunoSEQ multiplex PCR; TCRdb's copy has only in-frame clones and leaves some out. The profile shows under 250,000 clones, about four fifths of them singletons. Germline values: CDR1 SQVTM, CDR2 ANQGSEA. Trimming removed 6 bases from V and 1 base from J, with 8 bases in between. CDR3 length: 12 residues. The data stem from a study of blood T cell repertoires in COVID-19. Turning to the study itself: Acute-phase and convalescent COVID-19 samples originated in the United States, Italy and Spain. T cells, B-cell-depleted T cells, or PBMCs provided the cDNA or gDNA that served as material.

The rearrangement uses TRBV29-1 and TRBJ2-3; D remains ambiguous. This receptor was identified in a man between 45 and 60 years old with acute or convalescent COVID-19. Sequencing used peripheral blood. The CDR3 DNA reads TGCAGCGTCGACATCGGCACAGATACGCAGTATTTT. Translation gives CSVDIGTDTQYF.